This T cell receptor beta chain was recovered during a study of T cell changes during pregnancy in multiple sclerosis. Produced via immunoSEQ multiplex PCR; TCRdb's table is partial and in-frame only. The profile shows roughly 63,000 clones, about 90% of them singletons. This CDR3 has 15 residues. V lost 4 bases to trimming and J lost 1 base, with 13 bases between them. The germline gives CDR1 MNHNS, CDR2 SASEGT. The gene calls are TRBV6-1 and TRBJ1-1; D ambiguous. This clonotype was obtained from a female donor in good health, enrolled as a control in a pregnancy study. This specimen consisted of peripheral blood, obtained in the second trimester of pregnancy. The CDR3 region has the DNA TGTGCCAGCAGTGCAGGCCGGGGAGGGAACACTGAAGCTTTCTTT. Its protein product is CASSAGRGGNTEAFF.